Sequencing of this T cell receptor (beta chain) was carried out in a study of vaccination effects on CD4 cells after COVID-19. Background on the study: Each participant received a vaccine that was either BNT162b2 or mRNA-1273, given as two doses. Regarding the study as a whole: After vaccination, at late timepoints, clones induced by infection and by vaccine contracted markedly. Within healthy vaccinees, only 1 of 255 vaccine-induced clones displayed cross-reactivity with common cold coronaviruses.

Comment on this clone: The antigen is undetermined.

Germline CDR1 reads KGHDR; CDR2 reads SFDVKD. The germline V and J ends were trimmed by 4 bases and 5 bases, with 10 bases remaining between them. This CDR3 comprises 13 residues. CD4+ T cells specific for antigen were expanded with viral peptide pools by the ViraFEST assay before sequencing. Following a roughly 10-day culture, CD4+ T cells were purified. Prior SARS-CoV-2 infection was absent in the vaccine recipients, as shown by negative nucleocapsid antibodies. Clones were sequenced by immunoSEQ multiplex PCR, and TCRdb holds only the in-frame ones, with some missing. Counted here are about 54,000 clones, 65% to 90% occurring once; the ten biggest clones make up 2.4%.

The chain couples TRBV24-1 to TRBJ2-5; D may be TRBD2 (7 bases). The specimen was CD4+ T cells from PBMCs cultured with HCoV-229E spike peptides, collected before COVID-19 vaccination. The origin of this receptor is a human donor who received a COVID-19 vaccine. The CDR3 DNA is TGTGCCACCAGTGAGGGGGGGCAGGAGACCCAGTACTTC. The encoded protein is CATSEGGQETQYF.